This T cell receptor (beta chain) was recovered during a study of Ad26.COV2.S vaccination and SARS-CoV-2 variants. The CDR3 spans 15 residues. Per the germline V gene, CDR1 is SEHNR and CDR2 is FQNEAQ (reference sequence). With 5 bases removed from V and 1 base from J, the gap between germline ends came to 14 bases. Here immunoSEQ multiplex PCR was the method, and the copy in TCRdb shows in-frame clones only, minus some. The sample consists of a few hundred thousand clones, around 90% of them appearing once. Regarding treatment: over 15 received Ad26.COV2.S at low or high dose, single or two shots; roughly five received placebo; per-sample allocation not given. Samples analyzed were those drawn on day 63 after the first vaccine or placebo injection.

This sequence was found in a person between 18 and 65 years old who received the Ad26.COV2.S COVID-19 vaccine or a placebo. The rearrangement joins TRBV7-9 to TRBJ2-5; TRBD2 might be the D (6 bases). Sequencing was performed on peripheral blood, taken in a trial of Ad26.COV2.S vaccine versus placebo. Written as DNA, the CDR3 is TGTGCCAGCAGCCCCCCCGGGGGAGGCCAAGAGACCCAGTACTTC. It yields the protein CASSPPGGGQETQYF.